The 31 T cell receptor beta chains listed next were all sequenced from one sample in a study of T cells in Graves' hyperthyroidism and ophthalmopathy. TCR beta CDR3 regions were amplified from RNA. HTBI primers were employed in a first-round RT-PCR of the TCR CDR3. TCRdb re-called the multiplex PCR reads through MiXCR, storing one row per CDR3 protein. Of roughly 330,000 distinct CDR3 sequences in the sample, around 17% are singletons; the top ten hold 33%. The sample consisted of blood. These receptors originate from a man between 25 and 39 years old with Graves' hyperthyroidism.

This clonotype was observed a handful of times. The CDR3 nucleotides read TGTGCCACCAGCCTCGGGCGAGGGGGGAGTCAGCCCCAGCATTTT. Amino acids: CATSLGRGGSQPQHF. This chain uses TRBV15 with TRBJ1-5, with a weak D call TRBD1 (6 bases). Germline-derived CDR1 and CDR2 are LNHNV and YYDKDF (reference sequence). The CDR3 totals 15 residues. With 5 bases removed from V and 6 bases from J, the gap between germline ends came to 17 bases.

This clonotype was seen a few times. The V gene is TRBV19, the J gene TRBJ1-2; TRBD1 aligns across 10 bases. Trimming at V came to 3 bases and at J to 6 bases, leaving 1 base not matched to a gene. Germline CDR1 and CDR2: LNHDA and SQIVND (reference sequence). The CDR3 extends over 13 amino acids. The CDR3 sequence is CASSIGQGDGYTF. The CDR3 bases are TGTGCCAGTAGTATTGGACAGGGGGATGGCTACACCTTC.

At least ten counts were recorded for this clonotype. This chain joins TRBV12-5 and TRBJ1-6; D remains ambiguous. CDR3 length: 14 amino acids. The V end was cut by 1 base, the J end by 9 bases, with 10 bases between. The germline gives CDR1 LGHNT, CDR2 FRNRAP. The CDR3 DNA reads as TGTGCTAGTGGTTTGGCCCCTCGGATTTCACCCCTCCACTTT. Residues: CASGLAPRISPLHF.

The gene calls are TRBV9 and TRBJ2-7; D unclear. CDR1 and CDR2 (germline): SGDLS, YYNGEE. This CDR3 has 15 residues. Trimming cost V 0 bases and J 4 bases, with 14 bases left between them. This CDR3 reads CASSVGLGSLYEQYF. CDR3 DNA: TGTGCCAGCAGCGTAGGTCTGGGATCGCTGTACGAGCAGTACTTC.

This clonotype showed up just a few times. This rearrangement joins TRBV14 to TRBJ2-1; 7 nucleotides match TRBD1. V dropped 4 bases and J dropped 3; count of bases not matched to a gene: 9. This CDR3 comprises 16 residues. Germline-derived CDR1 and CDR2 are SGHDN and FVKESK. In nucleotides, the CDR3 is TGTGCCAGCAGCCCTCGGGGACAGTCCCTCTACAATGAGCAGTTCTTC. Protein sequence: CASSPRGQSLYNEQFF.

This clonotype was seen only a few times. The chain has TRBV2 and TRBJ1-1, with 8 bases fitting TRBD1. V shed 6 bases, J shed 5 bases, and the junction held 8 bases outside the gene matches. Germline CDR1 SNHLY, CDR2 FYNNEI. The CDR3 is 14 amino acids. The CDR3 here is CASRGDRLGTEAFF. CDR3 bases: TGTGCCAGCAGGGGGGACAGGTTAGGAACTGAAGCTTTCTTT.

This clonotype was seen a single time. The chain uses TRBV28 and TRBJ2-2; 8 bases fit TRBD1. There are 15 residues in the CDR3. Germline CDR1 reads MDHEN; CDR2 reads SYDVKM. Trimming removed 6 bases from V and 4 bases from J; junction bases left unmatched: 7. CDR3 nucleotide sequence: TGTGCCAGCAGCGCCACAGGGGGGTTCACCGGGGAGCTGTTTTTT. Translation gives CASSATGGFTGELFF.

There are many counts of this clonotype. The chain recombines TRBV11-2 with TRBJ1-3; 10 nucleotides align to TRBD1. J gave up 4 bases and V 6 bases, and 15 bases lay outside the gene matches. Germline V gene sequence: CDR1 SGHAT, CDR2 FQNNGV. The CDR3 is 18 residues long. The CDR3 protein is CASRTVRTGGVKGNTIYF. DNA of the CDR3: TGTGCCAGCAGGACAGTACGGACAGGGGGAGTGAAAGGAAACACCATATATTTT.

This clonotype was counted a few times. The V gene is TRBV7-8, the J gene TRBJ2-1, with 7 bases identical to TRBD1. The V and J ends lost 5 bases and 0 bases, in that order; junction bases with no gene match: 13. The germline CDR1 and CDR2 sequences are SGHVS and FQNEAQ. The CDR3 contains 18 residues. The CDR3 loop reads CASSTGTDSRSSYNEQFF. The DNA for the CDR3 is TGTGCCAGCAGCACAGGGACAGATTCACGTAGCTCCTACAATGAGCAGTTCTTC. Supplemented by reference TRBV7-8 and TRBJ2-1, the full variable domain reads GAGVSQSPRYKVAKRGQDVALRCDPISGHVSLFWYQQALGQGPEFLTYFQNEAQLDKSGLPSDRFFAERPEGSVSTLKIQRTQQEDSAVYLCASSTGTDSRSSYNEQFFGPGTRLTVL.

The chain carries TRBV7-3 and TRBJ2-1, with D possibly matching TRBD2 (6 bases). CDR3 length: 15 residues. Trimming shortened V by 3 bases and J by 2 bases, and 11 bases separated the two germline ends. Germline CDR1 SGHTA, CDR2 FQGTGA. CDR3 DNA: TGTGCCAGCAGCTTCGGGACTCCAACCTACAATGAGCAGTTCTTC. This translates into CASSFGTPTYNEQFF. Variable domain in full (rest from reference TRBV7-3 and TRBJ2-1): GAGVSQTPSNKVTEKGKYVELRCDPISGHTALYWYRQSLGQGPEFLIYFQGTGAADDSGLPNDRFFAVRPEGSVSTLKIQRTERGDSAVYLCASSFGTPTYNEQFFGPGTRLTVL.

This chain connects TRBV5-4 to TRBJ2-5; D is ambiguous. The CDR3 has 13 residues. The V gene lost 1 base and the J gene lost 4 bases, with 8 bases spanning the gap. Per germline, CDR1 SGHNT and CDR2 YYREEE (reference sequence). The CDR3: CASSLSVPETQYF. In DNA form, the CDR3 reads TGTGCCAGCAGCTTGAGCGTTCCAGAGACCCAGTACTTC.

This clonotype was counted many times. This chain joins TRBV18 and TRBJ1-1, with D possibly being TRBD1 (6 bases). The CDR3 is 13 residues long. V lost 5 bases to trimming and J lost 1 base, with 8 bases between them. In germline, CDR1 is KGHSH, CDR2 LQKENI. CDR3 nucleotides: TGTGCCAGCTCAATCAGGGGGAACACTGAAGCTTTCTTT. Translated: CASSIRGNTEAFF.

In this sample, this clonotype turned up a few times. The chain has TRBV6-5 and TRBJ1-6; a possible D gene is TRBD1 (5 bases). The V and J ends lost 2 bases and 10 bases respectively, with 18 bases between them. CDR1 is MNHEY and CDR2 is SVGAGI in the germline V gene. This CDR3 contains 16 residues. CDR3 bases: TGTGCCAGCAGTTACGCGCAGTCGCGGGGGGACTCACCCCTCCACTTT. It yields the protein CASSYAQSRGDSPLHF.

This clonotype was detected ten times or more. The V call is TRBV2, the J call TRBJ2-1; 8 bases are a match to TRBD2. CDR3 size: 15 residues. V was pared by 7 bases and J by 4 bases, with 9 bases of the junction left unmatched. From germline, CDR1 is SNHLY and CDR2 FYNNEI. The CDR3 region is CASNPAGVPYNEQFF. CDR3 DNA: TGTGCCAGCAACCCAGCGGGAGTCCCATACAATGAGCAGTTCTTC.

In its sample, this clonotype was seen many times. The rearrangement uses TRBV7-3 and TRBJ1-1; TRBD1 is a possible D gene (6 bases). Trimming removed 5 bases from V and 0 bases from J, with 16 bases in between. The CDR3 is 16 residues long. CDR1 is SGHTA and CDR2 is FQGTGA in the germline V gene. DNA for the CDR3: TGTGCCAGCAGCACCTTGGGGGGACAAGTGAACACTGAAGCTTTCTTT. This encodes CASSTLGGQVNTEAFF.

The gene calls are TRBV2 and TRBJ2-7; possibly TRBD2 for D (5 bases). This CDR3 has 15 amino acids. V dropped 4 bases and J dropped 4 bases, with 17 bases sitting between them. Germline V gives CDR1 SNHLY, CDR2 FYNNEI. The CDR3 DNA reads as TGTGCCAGCAGTGGCCTCCCCGGGGAAGCTTACGAGCAGTACTTC. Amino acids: CASSGLPGEAYEQYF.

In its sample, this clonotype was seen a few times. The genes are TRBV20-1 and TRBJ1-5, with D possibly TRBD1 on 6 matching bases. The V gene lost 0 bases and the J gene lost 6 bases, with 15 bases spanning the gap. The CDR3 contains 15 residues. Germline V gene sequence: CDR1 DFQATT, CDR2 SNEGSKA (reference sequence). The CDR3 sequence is CSARDRTWGAQPQHF. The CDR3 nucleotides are TGCAGTGCTAGAGATAGGACATGGGGGGCTCAGCCCCAGCATTTT.

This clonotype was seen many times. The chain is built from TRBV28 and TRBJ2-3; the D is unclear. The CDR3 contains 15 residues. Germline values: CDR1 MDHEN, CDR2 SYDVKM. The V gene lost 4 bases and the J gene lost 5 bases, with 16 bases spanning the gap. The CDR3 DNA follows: TGTGCCAGCAGTTCCCTGGCTAGAAAACGAGATACGCAGTATTTT. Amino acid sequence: CASSSLARKRDTQYF.

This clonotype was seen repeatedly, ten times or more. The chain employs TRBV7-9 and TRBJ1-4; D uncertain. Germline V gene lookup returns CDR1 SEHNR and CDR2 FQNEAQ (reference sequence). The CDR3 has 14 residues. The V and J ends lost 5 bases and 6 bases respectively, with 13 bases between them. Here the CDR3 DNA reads TGTGCCAGCAGCAAACACTCAGATGATGAAAAACTGTTTTTT. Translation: CASSKHSDDEKLFF.

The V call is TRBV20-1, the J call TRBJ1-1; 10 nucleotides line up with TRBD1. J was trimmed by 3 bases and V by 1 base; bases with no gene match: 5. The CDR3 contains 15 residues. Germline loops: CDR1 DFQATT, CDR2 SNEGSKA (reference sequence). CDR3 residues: CSARAAGQGDTEAFF. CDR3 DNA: TGCAGTGCTAGAGCCGCAGGACAGGGGGACACTGAAGCTTTCTTT.

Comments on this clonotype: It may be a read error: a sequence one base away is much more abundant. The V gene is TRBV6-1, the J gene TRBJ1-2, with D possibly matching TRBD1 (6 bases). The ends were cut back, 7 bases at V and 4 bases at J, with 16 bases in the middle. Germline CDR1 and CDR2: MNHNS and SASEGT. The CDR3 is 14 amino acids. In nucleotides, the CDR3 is TGTGCCAGCACCGTAGACCCGGGGGCCTATGGCTACACCTTC. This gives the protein CASTVDPGAYGYTF.

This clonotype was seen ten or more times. This CDR3 is CSARPSSGRDTDTQYF. The CDR3, as DNA: TGCAGTGCTAGACCATCTAGCGGGAGGGACACAGATACGCAGTATTTT. The chain couples TRBV20-1 to TRBJ2-3; 12 nucleotides align to TRBD2. Germline V gene lookup returns CDR1 DFQATT and CDR2 SNEGSKA (reference sequence). Trimming removed 2 bases from V and 2 bases from J; junction bases left unmatched: 5. This CDR3 has 16 amino acids.

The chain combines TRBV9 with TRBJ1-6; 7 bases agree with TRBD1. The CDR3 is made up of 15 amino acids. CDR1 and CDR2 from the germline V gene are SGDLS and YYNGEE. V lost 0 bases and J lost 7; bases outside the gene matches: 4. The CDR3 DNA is TGTGCCAGCAGCGTAGGGACAGGTGCCAATTCACCCCTCCACTTT. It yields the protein CASSVGTGANSPLHF.

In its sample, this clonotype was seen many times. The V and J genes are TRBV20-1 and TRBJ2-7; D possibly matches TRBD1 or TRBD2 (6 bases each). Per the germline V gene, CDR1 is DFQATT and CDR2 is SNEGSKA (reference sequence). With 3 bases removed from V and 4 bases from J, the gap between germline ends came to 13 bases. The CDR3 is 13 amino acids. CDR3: CSARVAGHYEQYF. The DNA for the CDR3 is TGCAGTGCTAGGGTCGCGGGACATTACGAGCAGTACTTC.

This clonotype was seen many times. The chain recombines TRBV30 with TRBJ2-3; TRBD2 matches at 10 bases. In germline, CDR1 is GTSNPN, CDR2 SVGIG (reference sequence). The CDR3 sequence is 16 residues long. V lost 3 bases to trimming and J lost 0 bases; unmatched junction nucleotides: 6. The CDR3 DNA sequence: TGTGCCTGGAGGGTAGGGACTAGCGTTAGCACAGATACGCAGTATTTT. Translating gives CAWRVGTSVSTDTQYF.

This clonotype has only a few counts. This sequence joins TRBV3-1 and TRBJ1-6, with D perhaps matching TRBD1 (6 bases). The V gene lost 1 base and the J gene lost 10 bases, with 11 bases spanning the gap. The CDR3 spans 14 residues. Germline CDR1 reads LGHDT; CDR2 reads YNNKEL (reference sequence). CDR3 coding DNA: TGTGCCAGCAGCCAAGGAATCCAGGGGTCACCCCTCCACTTT. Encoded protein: CASSQGIQGSPLHF.

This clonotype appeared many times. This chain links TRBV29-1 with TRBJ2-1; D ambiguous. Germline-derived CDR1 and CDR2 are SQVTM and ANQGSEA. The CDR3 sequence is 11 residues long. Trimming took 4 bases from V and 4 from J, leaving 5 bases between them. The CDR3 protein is CSVVGYNEQFF. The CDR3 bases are TGCAGCGTTGTGGGGTACAATGAGCAGTTCTTC.

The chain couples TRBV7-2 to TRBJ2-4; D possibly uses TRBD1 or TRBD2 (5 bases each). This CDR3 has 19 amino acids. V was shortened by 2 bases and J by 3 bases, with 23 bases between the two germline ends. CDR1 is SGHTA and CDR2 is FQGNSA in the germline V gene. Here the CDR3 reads CASSLKTGGAVGGKNIQYF. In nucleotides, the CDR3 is TGTGCCAGCAGCTTAAAGACGGGTGGGGCAGTTGGAGGCAAAAACATTCAGTACTTC.

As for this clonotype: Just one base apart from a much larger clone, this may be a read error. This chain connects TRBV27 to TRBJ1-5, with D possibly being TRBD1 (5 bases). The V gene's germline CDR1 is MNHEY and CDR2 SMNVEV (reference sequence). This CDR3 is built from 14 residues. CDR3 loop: CACSLNGARQPQHF. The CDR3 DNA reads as TGTGCCTGCAGTTTGAATGGGGCCCGACAGCCCCAGCATTTT.

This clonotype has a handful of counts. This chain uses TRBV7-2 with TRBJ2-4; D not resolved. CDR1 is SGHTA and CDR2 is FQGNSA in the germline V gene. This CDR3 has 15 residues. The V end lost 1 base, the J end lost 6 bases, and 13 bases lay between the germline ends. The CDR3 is CASSLGSRWGNIQYF. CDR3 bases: TGTGCCAGCAGCTTAGGATCCCGGTGGGGAAACATTCAGTACTTC. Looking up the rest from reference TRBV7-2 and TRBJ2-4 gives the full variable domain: GAGVSQSPSNKVTEKGKDVELRCDPISGHTALYWYRQSLGQGLEFLIYFQGNSAPDKSGLPSDRFSAERTGGSVSTLTIQRTQQEDSAVYLCASSLGSRWGNIQYFGAGTRLSVL.

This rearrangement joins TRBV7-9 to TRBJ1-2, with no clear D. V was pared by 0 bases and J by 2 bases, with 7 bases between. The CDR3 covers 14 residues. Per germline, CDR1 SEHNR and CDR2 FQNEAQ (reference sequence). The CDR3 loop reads CASSLASTNYGYTF. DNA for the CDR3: TGTGCCAGCAGCTTAGCCTCTACCAACTATGGCTACACCTTC.